This T cell receptor beta chain was obtained from a study of long-term antiretroviral therapy in people with HIV. Study conclusions and caveats: Collection spanned 2004 to 2017; ART regimens may be less effective than current ones.

Each donor provided at least one pre-ART PBMC sample and at least two post-ART PBMC samples. With regard to this clone: No antigen is known for it.

They ran version v3.0 of the immunoSEQ assay at survey level. Target depth was about 40,000-50,000 T-cell genomes per sample. Clones were read by immunoSEQ multiplex PCR, and TCRdb kept only the in-frame ones, dropping some. The sample records some 31,000 clones, more than 95% being singletons. The V gene lost 4 bases and the J gene lost 1 base, with 12 bases spanning the gap. CDR1 is SGDLS, CDR2 YYNGEE, per germline. The CDR3 covers 16 residues. The V call is TRBV9, the J call TRBJ1-6, with TRBD1 as a possible D gene (6 bases). This sequence was found in a man aged 25-45 years with HIV. Sequencing used unsorted PBMCs, obtained 6.9 years after starting antiretroviral therapy. The CDR3 spells CASSLTDRSYNSPLHF. The CDR3 coding sequence is TGTGCCAGCAGCCTCACCGACAGGTCCTATAATTCACCCCTCCACTTT.